The rows below give T cell receptor beta chains drawn from one sample of a study of blood T cell repertoires in COVID-19. Sequencing was performed with immunoSEQ multiplex PCR; in TCRdb, only in-frame clones are kept and a portion is missing. The sample has approximately 170,000 clones; 84% are singletons. Material for sequencing was peripheral blood. Every receptor here comes from a human donor with acute or convalescent COVID-19. The donor label of this sample is uncertain. CDR3s include the opening cysteine and the closing phenylalanine or tryptophan.

TRBJ2-1,TRBV2,16,CASSKRLAGGYNEQFF
TRBJ2-1,TRBV11-3,15,CASSTNLSLNNEQFF
TRBJ1-1,TRBV2,11,CAIKANTEAFF
TRBJ2-7,TRBV2,14,CASSATPLQEGQYF
TRBJ2-7,TRBV27,14,CASSFGQGIYEQYF
TRBJ1-4,TRBV28,14,CASRAGGITEKLFF
TRBJ2-7,TRBV18,12,CASSPSSYEQYF
TRBJ1-2,TRBV2,14,CASSESGQGVGYTF
TRBJ1-5,TRBV19,14,CASSMFGEDQPQHF
TRBJ2-7,TRBV5-6,15,CASSLSPSGGYEQYF
TRBJ1-2,TRBV7-9,13,CASSYTGGDGYTF
TRBJ2-1,TRBV7-6,15,CASSPSGASYNEQFF
TRBJ2-1,TRBV11-3,16,CASSPRWRGDGDEQFF
TRBJ1-2,TRBV18,16,CASSPGQGATLSGYTF
TRBJ2-7,TRBV19,14,CASSYTGGRWEQYF
TRBJ2-7,TRBV4-1,16,CASSHGPTGPYYEQYF
TRBJ1-1,TRBV6-5,13,CATTGVMDTEAFF
TRBJ1-5,TRBV9,20,CASSEGRRDRHIGSNQPQHF
TRBJ1-4,TRBV19,15,CASSISREANEKLFF
TRBJ1-1,TRBV5-1,14,CASSFGGQNTEAFF
TRBJ2-1,TRBV19,16,CASSTPGTEVGNEQFF
TRBJ2-7,TRBV11-2,17,CASSSLAGVSISYEQYF
TRBJ2-7,TRBV23-1,14,CASHLKRITYEQYF